This T cell receptor (beta chain) was captured by sequencing in a study of T cell responses to AZD1222 COVID-19 vaccine. In the case of this clone: Antigen unknown.

The germline V and J ends were trimmed by 0 bases and 6 bases, with 15 bases remaining between them. The CDR3 extends over 15 amino acids. CDR1 and CDR2 (germline): SGHRS, YFSETQ. Profiled with immunoSEQ multiplex PCR; TCRdb holds only in-frame clones, not every one. The repertoire consists of under 70,000 clones, with 60% to 80% occurring once and the leading ten covering roughly 5.2%. The analysis combined second doses at about 4 or about 12 weeks. General study points: Across spike, vaccine-associated CD4 TCRs were found, dominant at 160-218 and 743-854. Nearly half of unique spike-specific TCRs reportedly avoided B.1.351 and B.1.1.7 mutated regions.

The sequences come from peripheral blood, collected 28 days after the second AZD1222 dose. The TCR sequence derives from an adult who received the AZD1222 COVID-19 vaccine. The V gene is TRBV5-1, the J gene TRBJ1-2; no clear D gene. This CDR3 reads CASSLVSSAADGYTF. Written as DNA, the CDR3 is TGCGCCAGCAGCTTGGTATCCAGTGCGGCTGATGGCTACACCTTC.